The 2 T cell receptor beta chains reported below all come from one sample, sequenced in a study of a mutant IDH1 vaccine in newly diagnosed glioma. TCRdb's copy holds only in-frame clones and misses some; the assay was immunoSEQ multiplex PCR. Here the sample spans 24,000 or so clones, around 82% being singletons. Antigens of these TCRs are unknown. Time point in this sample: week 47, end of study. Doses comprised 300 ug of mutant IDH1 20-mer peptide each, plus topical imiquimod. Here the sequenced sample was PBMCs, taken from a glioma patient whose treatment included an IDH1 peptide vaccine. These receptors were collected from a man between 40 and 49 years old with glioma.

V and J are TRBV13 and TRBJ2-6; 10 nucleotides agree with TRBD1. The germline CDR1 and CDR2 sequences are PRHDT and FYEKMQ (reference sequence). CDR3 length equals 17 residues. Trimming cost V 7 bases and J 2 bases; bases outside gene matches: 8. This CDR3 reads CASKLPGQGPGANVLTF. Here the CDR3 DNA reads TGTGCCAGCAAACTACCGGGACAGGGGCCTGGGGCCAACGTCCTGACTTTC.

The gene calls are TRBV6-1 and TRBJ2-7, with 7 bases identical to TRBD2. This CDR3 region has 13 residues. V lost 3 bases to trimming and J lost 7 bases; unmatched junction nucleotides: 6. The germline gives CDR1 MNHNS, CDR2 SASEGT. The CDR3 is CASSDLTSQEQYF. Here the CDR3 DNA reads TGTGCCAGCAGTGATCTGACTAGCCAAGAGCAGTACTTC.